These T cell receptor beta chains were read from a single sample in a study of cytomegalovirus exposure and HLA in healthy donors. Data came from immunoSEQ multiplex PCR; TCRdb stores just in-frame clones and leaves some out. The sample contains roughly 100,000 clones, around 73% of which appear only once. The specimen sequenced was PBMCs. The receptors originated from a woman between 35 and 50 years old in good health and CMV-seronegative. CDR3s include the opening cysteine and the closing phenylalanine or tryptophan. The order of the fields is V gene, D gene, clone size, J gene, CDR3 protein, CDR3 DNA. A D gene is named only where the DNA matches it firmly. Clone size is shown for a subset of rows, as once, few, many or a class of expanded clone.

TRBV28	.	.	TRBJ1-2	CASNKPGQVLYGYTF	TGTGCCAGCAACAAACCGGGACAAGTCCTTTATGGCTACACCTTC
TRBV6-5	.	.	TRBJ2-1	CASSYWHYGEQFF	TGTGCCAGCAGTTACTGGCACTACGGTGAGCAGTTCTTC
TRBV7-9	TRBD1	.	TRBJ2-5	CASSPWTGPGETQYF	TGTGCCAGCAGCCCATGGACAGGGCCAGGGGAGACCCAGTACTTC
TRBV29-1	.	.	TRBJ1-2	CSVEWGRNGYTF	TGCAGCGTTGAATGGGGGAGGAACGGCTACACCTTC
TRBV6-6	TRBD1	.	TRBJ1-5	CASRGGQGGSNQPQHF	TGTGCCAGTCGCGGGGGGCAGGGGGGTAGCAATCAGCCCCAGCATTTT
TRBV4-3	.	.	TRBJ2-1	CASSQDLGTSYNEQFF	TGCGCCAGCAGCCAAGATCTCGGGACTTCCTACAATGAGCAGTTCTTC
TRBV4-3	TRBD2	.	TRBJ2-1	CASSPGLAGYNEQFF	TGCGCCAGCAGCCCGGGACTAGCGGGTTACAATGAGCAGTTCTTC
TRBV4-3	.	.	TRBJ1-3	CASSLRKFTESSGNTIYF	TGCGCCAGCAGCCTTCGAAAATTTACAGAAAGCTCTGGAAACACCATATATTTT
TRBV7-2	.	.	TRBJ1-1	CASFLQVNTEAFF	TGTGCCAGCTTCTTACAGGTGAACACTGAAGCTTTCTTT
TRBV29-1	.	few	TRBJ1-2	CSVAVARDYGYTF	TGCAGCGTTGCAGTCGCGAGGGACTATGGCTACACCTTC
TRBV29-1	TRBD1	.	TRBJ1-4	CSVIGTGNEKLFF	TGCAGCGTAATAGGGACAGGGAATGAAAAACTGTTTTTT
TRBV28	.	.	TRBJ2-3	CASSKWRTDTQYF	TGTGCCAGCAGTAAATGGCGCACAGATACGCAGTATTTT
TRBV27	TRBD2	.	TRBJ2-5	CASSTLSRDYEETQYF	TGTGCCAGCAGTACTCTGTCCCGGGACTACGAAGAGACCCAGTACTTC
TRBV19	.	.	TRBJ2-3	CASSIGASGFQYF	TGTGCCAGTAGTATTGGTGCGTCGGGTTTCCAGTATTTT
TRBV23-1	.	.	TRBJ2-5	CASSYRLPGYQETQYF	TGCGCCAGCAGTTACCGCCTACCCGGGTACCAAGAGACCCAGTACTTC
TRBV5-6	.	.	TRBJ2-7	CASSLALRSSYEQYF	TGTGCCAGCAGCTTGGCATTGCGTTCGTCCTACGAGCAGTACTTC
TRBV14	.	.	TRBJ1-1	CASSQEPRGSEAFF	TGTGCCAGCAGCCAAGAGCCCCGGGGGTCCGAAGCTTTCTTT